The 32 T cell receptor beta chains reported below all come from one sample, sequenced in a study of blood T cell repertoires in COVID-19. Profiled with immunoSEQ multiplex PCR; TCRdb holds only in-frame clones, not every one. The sample records about 200,000 clones, about 80% being singletons. The material sequenced was PBMCs or T cells enriched from blood (not recorded which). Receptor source: a man aged 40-55 years who had recovered from COVID-19.

CDR3 in amino acids: CASSYRGNSPLHF. The CDR3 nucleotides are TGTGCCAGCAGTTACAGGGGTAATTCACCCCTCCACTTT. The chain combines TRBV6-5 with TRBJ1-6; D is perhaps TRBD1 (5 bases). Trimming left V 2 bases short and J 6 bases short, with 5 bases between. The germline V gene has CDR1 MNHEY and CDR2 SVGAGI. The CDR3 runs 13 residues.

The gene calls are TRBV28 and TRBJ1-5; 8 bases are shared with TRBD1. The CDR3 totals 17 residues. Trimming removed 7 bases from V and 3 bases from J; junction bases left unmatched: 14. In germline, CDR1 is MDHEN, CDR2 SYDVKM. The CDR3 DNA is TGTGCCAGCAACCCTTTTACGGCAGGGGGCCTCAATCAGCCCCAGCATTTT. Protein product: CASNPFTAGGLNQPQHF.

This rearrangement joins TRBV28 to TRBJ2-1, with TRBD2 matching over 10 bases. Germline trimming cut 11 bases from V and 7 bases from J; bases unmatched to any gene: 11. Germline loops: CDR1 MDHEN, CDR2 SYDVKM. This CDR3 spans 14 amino acids. CDR3 DNA: TGTGCCTCTTGCCCTAGCGGGAGCGGGAATGAGCAGTTCTTC. This sequence encodes CASCPSGSGNEQFF.

The chain is built from TRBV19 and TRBJ1-5, with D tentatively TRBD1 (6 bases). V was cut by 5 bases and J by 4 bases, with 12 bases left in between. The CDR3 is 14 amino acids. CDR1 is LNHDA, CDR2 SQIVND, per germline (reference sequence). The chain's CDR3 is CASSDRSPNQPQHF. The CDR3 nucleotides are TGTGCCAGTAGTGACAGGAGTCCAAATCAGCCCCAGCATTTT.

The rearrangement uses TRBV12-2 and TRBJ2-7; the tabulated D call, TRBD2, remains unverified against the DNA. TRBV12-2 is an annotated pseudogene. There are 15 residues in the CDR3. Written as DNA, the CDR3 is TGTGCAAGTCGCTTAACACTGACTAGTCGGCGCGAGCAGTACTTC. Translation: CASRLTLTSRREQYF.

V gene TRBV5-1 combines with J gene TRBJ1-5, with D maybe TRBD1 (5 bases). Germline assignment: CDR1 SGHRS and CDR2 YFSETQ. The CDR3 is 15 residues long. V lost 4 bases, J lost 0 bases, and 11 bases lay in between. The CDR3 loop is CASSPGGNSNQPQHF. CDR3 coding DNA: TGCGCCAGCAGCCCGGGGGGAAATAGCAATCAGCCCCAGCATTTT.

The J gene is TRBJ2-5, the V gene TRBV18; 8 bases match TRBD1. Germline loops: CDR1 KGHSH, CDR2 LQKENI. V lost 4 bases, J lost 5 bases, and 6 bases stayed unmatched. The CDR3 is 14 residues long. This CDR3 reads CASSLRTGSETQYF. For the CDR3, the DNA is TGTGCCAGCTCACTTCGGACAGGGTCGGAGACCCAGTACTTC.

The V gene is TRBV5-4, the J gene TRBJ2-7; 7 nucleotides line up with TRBD1. CDR1 is SGHNT and CDR2 is YYREEE in the germline V gene (reference sequence). The J segment lost 7 bases and the V segment lost 4 bases, leaving 11 bases of the junction unmatched. This CDR3 region has 14 residues. Here the CDR3 reads CASSTGQILGEQYF. DNA of the CDR3: TGTGCCAGCAGCACGGGACAGATTCTTGGGGAGCAGTACTTC.

This chain links TRBV5-6 with TRBJ1-4; D unresolved. The V and J ends lost 4 bases and 7 bases respectively, with 14 bases between them. Per germline, CDR1 SGHDT and CDR2 YYEEEE. There are 14 residues in the CDR3. The DNA of the CDR3 is TGTGCCAGCAGCCTGTCCCGACCGGGTGAAAAACTGTTTTTT. It yields the protein CASSLSRPGEKLFF.

This chain connects TRBV19 to TRBJ2-6, with 7 bases fitting TRBD1. Trimming cost V 7 bases and J 0 bases; bases outside gene matches: 9. This CDR3 is built from 17 residues. Germline V CDR1 and CDR2: LNHDA, SQIVND (reference sequence). This CDR3 reads CASIRPRDSSGANVLTF. As DNA, the CDR3 is TGTGCCAGTATACGCCCCCGGGACAGCTCTGGGGCCAACGTCCTGACTTTC. Supplemented by reference TRBV19 and TRBJ2-6, the full variable domain reads DGGITQSPKYLFRKEGQNVTLSCEQNLNHDAMYWYRQDPGQGLRLIYYSQIVNDFQKGDIAEGYSVSREKKESFPLTVTSAQKNPTAFYLCASIRPRDSSGANVLTFGAGSRLTVL.

The genes are TRBV28 and TRBJ1-5; possible D gene TRBD1, 5 bases. The CDR3 length is 14 residues. Germline loops: CDR1 MDHEN, CDR2 SYDVKM. The ends were cut back, 8 bases at V and 7 bases at J, with 18 bases in the middle. The CDR3, as DNA: TGTGCCAGCGCGTTCGGGGGAACTTCGCAGCCCCAGCATTTT. Protein sequence: CASAFGGTSQPQHF. The whole variable domain, remainder taken from reference TRBV28 and TRBJ1-5, is DVKVTQSSRYLVKRTGEKVFLECVQDMDHENMFWYRQDPGLGLRLIYFSYDVKMKEKGDIPEGYSVSREKKERFSLILESASTNQTSMYLCASAFGGTSQPQHFGDGTRLSIL.

The rearrangement uses TRBV18 and TRBJ2-7, with D tentatively TRBD1 (6 bases). V lost 5 bases to trimming and J lost 3 bases, with 14 bases between them. The germline CDR1 and CDR2 sequences are KGHSH and LQKENI. There are 14 residues in the CDR3. The CDR3 sequence: CASSSGLQGYEQYF. The CDR3 nucleotides are TGTGCCAGCTCATCGGGGCTACAGGGCTACGAGCAGTACTTC.

This clone appeared once. The chain is built from TRBV7-9 and TRBJ2-7, with D perhaps matching TRBD2 (5 bases). Trimming left V 5 bases short and J 0 bases short, with 11 bases between. Germline CDR1 SEHNR, CDR2 FQNEAQ (reference sequence). The CDR3 runs to 14 residues. CDR3 protein: CASSPSRVSYEQYF. Here the CDR3 DNA reads TGTGCCAGCAGCCCGTCGAGGGTCTCCTACGAGCAGTACTTC.

The V and J genes are TRBV28 and TRBJ1-2; maybe TRBD1 (5 bases). The germline V and J ends were trimmed by 3 bases and 8 bases, with 10 bases remaining between them. Germline V lookup: CDR1 MDHEN, CDR2 SYDVKM. The CDR3 covers 12 residues. This CDR3 is CASSFGGWGYTF. Written as DNA, the CDR3 is TGTGCCAGCAGTTTCGGGGGGTGGGGCTACACCTTC.

This chain joins TRBV7-9 and TRBJ1-3, with 7 nucleotides matching TRBD1. In germline, CDR1 is SEHNR, CDR2 FQNEAQ (reference sequence). After removal of 2 bases from V and 3 bases from J, the junction contained 1 base not matched to a gene. This CDR3 is built from 14 residues. The CDR3 loop reads CASSLTGDGNTIYF. For the CDR3, the DNA is TGTGCCAGCAGCTTAACAGGGGATGGAAACACCATATATTTT.

This clone appeared once. This rearrangement joins TRBV3-1 (or the pseudogene TRBV3-2) to TRBJ2-2; TRBD1 aligns across 9 bases. Trimming removed 0 bases from V and 7 bases from J; junction bases left unmatched: 9. From germline, CDR1 is LGHDT and CDR2 YNNKEL (reference sequence). The CDR3 sequence is 17 residues long. In DNA, the CDR3 is TGTGCCAGCAGCCAAGATCTGGGACAGGGATTAATCGGGGAGCTGTTTTTT. This translates into CASSQDLGQGLIGELFF.

J is TRBJ1-1 and V is TRBV18, with D possibly TRBD1 on 5 matching bases. V lost 4 bases to trimming and J lost 1 base, with 7 bases between them. This CDR3 contains 13 residues. Germline-derived CDR1 and CDR2 are KGHSH and LQKENI. The CDR3, as DNA: TGTGCCAGCTCACGACAGCGGAACACTGAAGCTTTCTTT. Protein sequence: CASSRQRNTEAFF.

This clone occurred a few times. The rearrangement uses TRBV30 and TRBJ1-5, with TRBD1 matching 9 bases. J was trimmed by 5 bases and V by 5 bases; bases with no gene match: 7. The CDR3 length is 14 residues. The germline V gene encodes CDR1 GTSNPN and CDR2 SVGIG (reference sequence). CDR3 amino acids: CAWQTGTGHQPQHF. DNA of the CDR3: TGTGCCTGGCAGACCGGGACAGGGCATCAGCCCCAGCATTTT.

CDR3 DNA sequence: TGTGCCAGCAGCCTAATACCGGGGACTAGCGGGAGTCAGTTCTTC. It encodes CASSLIPGTSGSQFF. This chain connects TRBV9 to TRBJ2-1; TRBD2 matches 14 bases. This CDR3 contains 15 residues. Germline V gene sequence: CDR1 SGDLS, CDR2 YYNGEE. The trim removed 4 bases at V and 13 bases at J, leaving 10 bases unmatched.

The chain carries TRBV7-4 and TRBJ1-1; a possible D gene is TRBD1 (6 bases). This CDR3 is 14 amino acids long. In germline, CDR1 is SGHVT, CDR2 SQSDAQ. The V end lost 5 bases, the J end lost 4 bases, and 14 bases lay between the germline ends. Written as DNA, the CDR3 is TGTGCCAGCAGCGCAGGGGCAGTTGGCACTGAAGCTTTCTTT. Its translation: CASSAGAVGTEAFF.

The V call is TRBV5-1, the J call TRBJ2-3; possible D gene TRBD2, 6 bases. Trimming took off 3 bases at V and 5 bases at J, with 13 bases between the two ends. In germline, CDR1 is SGHRS, CDR2 YFSETQ. The length of the CDR3 is 14 residues. The CDR3 DNA sequence: TGCGCCAGCAGCTCTTCTGGGGGAGGAGATACGCAGTATTTT. Its translation is CASSSSGGGDTQYF.

The CDR3 coding sequence is TGTGCCAGCAGCTTGGCCCAGGACTGGCAGTACTTC. Translation: CASSLAQDWQYF. The rearrangement joins TRBV5-6 to TRBJ2-7; D is possibly TRBD2 (5 bases). The CDR3 consists of 12 residues. Trimming shortened V by 0 bases and J by 9 bases, and 10 bases separated the two germline ends. Germline CDR1 reads SGHDT; CDR2 reads YYEEEE.

The CDR3 region has the DNA TGTGCCAGCAGCTTAGGGGCGGCAGGGGTTCATAGCCTCCACTTT. It yields the protein CASSLGAAGVHSLHF. The chain has TRBV11-2 and TRBJ1-6, with D tentatively TRBD1 (6 bases). The V and J ends lost 1 base and 15 bases respectively, with 19 bases between them. CDR1 and CDR2 (germline): SGHAT, FQNNGV. The CDR3 is 15 residues long.

V and J are TRBV28 and TRBJ2-7, with D tentatively TRBD1 (6 bases). Germline values: CDR1 MDHEN, CDR2 SYDVKM. The V end was cut by 8 bases, the J end by 1 base, with 15 bases between. The CDR3 totals 14 residues. The CDR3 DNA is TGTGCCAGCTGTAGACAGGTCGTATCCTACGAGCAGTACTTC. Protein: CASCRQVVSYEQYF.

The chain recombines TRBV5-4 with TRBJ2-7, with 9 bases aligning to TRBD2. The junction had 6 bases not matched to a gene; V was cut back by 4 bases and J by 1 base. Per the germline V gene, CDR1 is SGHNT and CDR2 is YYREEE (reference sequence). The CDR3 sequence is 15 residues long. CDR3 in DNA: TGTGCCAGCAGCCCAGGACTAGCGCCATCCTACGAGCAGTACTTC. As protein: CASSPGLAPSYEQYF. Based on the CDR3 plus reference TRBV5-4 and TRBJ2-7, the full variable domain is ETGVTQSPTHLIKTRGQQVTLRCSSQSGHNTVSWYQQALGQGPQFIFQYYREEENGRGNFPPRFSGLQFPNYSSELNVNALELDDSALYLCASSPGLAPSYEQYFGPGTRLTVT.

This clone occurred once. The CDR3, as DNA: TGTGCCAGCAGCTTAGAGGAGGGCGCGATCTACGAGCAGTACTTC. It encodes CASSLEEGAIYEQYF. This rearrangement joins TRBV11-2 to TRBJ2-7, with D tentatively TRBD2 (6 bases). V dropped 0 bases and J dropped 3 bases, with 12 bases sitting between them. This CDR3 has 15 residues. CDR1 and CDR2 from the germline V gene are SGHAT and FQNNGV.

V is TRBV10-2 and J is TRBJ2-7; 9 bases map to TRBD1. The CDR3 runs 16 residues. After removal of 2 bases from V and 2 bases from J, the junction contained 7 bases not matched to a gene. Germline V gene sequence: CDR1 WSHSY, CDR2 SAAADI. In nucleotides, the CDR3 is TGCGCCAGCAGTGAGCTTTATAGGGACAGGGCCTACGAGCAGTACTTC. It yields the protein CASSELYRDRAYEQYF.

CDR3 loop: CASSENGQALNEQYF. The CDR3 DNA follows: TGTGCCAGCTCCGAAAATGGACAGGCCCTCAACGAGCAGTACTTC. The rearrangement links TRBV18 to TRBJ2-7; 7 bases are shared with TRBD1. Trimming removed 6 bases from V and 5 bases from J; junction bases left unmatched: 13. Germline CDR1 and CDR2: KGHSH and LQKENI. The CDR3 length is 15 residues.

Points on this clone: The identical CDR3 is also encoded by other nucleotide sequences in the sample. The genes are TRBV12-3 or TRBV12-4 and TRBJ1-2; D is ambiguous. With 3 bases removed from V and 7 bases from J, the gap between germline ends came to 6 bases. CDR3 length: 11 residues. The CDR3: CASSFSGGYTF. CDR3 bases: TGTGCCAGCAGTTTTAGTGGTGGCTACACCTTC.

J is TRBJ2-7 and V is TRBV7-6; 8 bases map to TRBD2. The germline gives CDR1 SGHVS, CDR2 FNYEAQ. CDR3 length equals 14 residues. V lost 6 bases, J lost 5 bases, and 9 bases stayed unmatched. The CDR3 reads CASSSPGLVHEQYF. CDR3 sequence (DNA): TGTGCCAGCAGTTCTCCGGGACTAGTACACGAGCAGTACTTC.

The J gene is TRBJ2-4, the V gene TRBV29-1, with 13 positions matching TRBD2. Germline values: CDR1 SQVTM, CDR2 ANQGSEA. V dropped 4 bases and J dropped 8; count of bases not matched to a gene: 8. The CDR3 runs to 15 residues. CDR3: CSVGGLAGLGDIQYF. CDR3 nucleotide sequence: TGCAGCGTTGGGGGACTAGCGGGGCTTGGGGACATTCAGTACTTC.

The chain couples TRBV24-1 to TRBJ2-6; no clear D gene. The CDR3 contains 13 residues. Germline CDR1 is KGHDR and CDR2 is SFDVKD. Trimming took off 5 bases at V and 2 bases at J, with 3 bases between the two ends. Here the CDR3 reads CATSGAGANVLTF. The CDR3, as DNA: TGTGCCACCAGTGGAGCTGGGGCCAACGTCCTGACTTTC.